Listed here are 30 T cell receptor beta chains from one sample, sequenced in a study of human T cells and chemical hapten exposure. Each CDR3 protein gets one entry after TCRdb re-called the RACE reads with MiXCR. The repertoire includes just over 350,000 distinct CDR3 sequences, roughly 6% of them detected once, and about 5.4% sits in the top ten. Time point defined: patch test 2, 6 weeks after DPC sensitization. The treatment is: therapeutic diphenylcyclopropenone sensitization with weekly scalp DPC. The sequencing here drew on whole blood, taken in connection with sensitization to the hapten diphenylcyclopropenone (DPC). All receptors come from a woman aged 18 to 35 with alopecia areata. Some clones in this sample may be carry-over from other donors' samples.

This clonotype was seen many times. The chain is built from TRBV7-3 and TRBJ1-3; 7 bases are shared with TRBD1. CDR1 SGHTA and CDR2 FQGTGA come from the germline V gene. The trim removed 5 bases at V and 2 bases at J, leaving 12 bases unmatched. CDR3 length: 17 amino acids. CDR3 loop: CASSNGTDSETGNTIYF. The CDR3 DNA sequence: TGTGCCAGCAGCAACGGGACAGACAGCGAAACTGGAAACACCATATATTTT.

This clonotype was counted between two and nine times. The chain links TRBV7-9 to TRBJ1-1, with D unclear. The V and J ends lost 1 base and 7 bases respectively, with 10 bases between them. The germline CDR1 and CDR2 sequences are SEHNR and FQNEAQ (reference sequence). CDR3 length equals 13 residues. CDR3 protein: CASSLGAAGEAFF. CDR3 nucleotides: TGTGCCAGCAGCTTAGGGGCAGCGGGTGAAGCTTTCTTT.

This chain links TRBV3-1 with TRBJ1-6; unclear D gene. Trimming took 0 bases from V and 5 from J, leaving 8 bases between them. Looked up from germline, CDR1 is LGHDT and CDR2 is YNNKEL (reference sequence). CDR3 length equals 15 residues. CDR3 in DNA: TGTGCCAGCAGCCAAGACTGGCAGAATAATTCACCCCTCCACTTT. This sequence encodes CASSQDWQNNSPLHF.

This clonotype has only a few counts. The chain links TRBV4-3 to TRBJ2-2; 8 bases are a match to TRBD2. V shed 0 bases, J shed 8 bases, and the junction held 11 bases outside the gene matches. The CDR3 runs to 17 residues. Germline loops: CDR1 LGHNA, CDR2 YSLEER. CDR3 DNA sequence: TGCGCCAGCAGCCAAGATCCCCCGGGGGGGCCGACTGGGGAGCTGTTTTTT. This sequence encodes CASSQDPPGGPTGELFF.

The chain employs TRBV10-3 and TRBJ1-2; possibly TRBD1 for D (5 bases). V dropped 3 bases and J dropped 8 bases, with 25 bases sitting between them. The CDR3 sequence is 17 residues long. The germline CDR1 and CDR2 sequences are ENHRY and SYGVKD. The CDR3 DNA is TGTGCCATCAGTGATCCAACGTTATGGGGCCGAGGACTCGGCTACACCTTC. Its protein is CAISDPTLWGRGLGYTF.

This clonotype was detected a few times. V and J are TRBV11-3 and TRBJ2-3; D is possibly TRBD2 (6 bases). With 1 base removed from V and 8 bases from J, the gap between germline ends came to 10 bases. Germline CDR1 reads SGHNT; CDR2 reads YENEEA. The CDR3 is 13 residues long. The CDR3 region is CASSLVADVTQYF. CDR3 coding DNA: TGTGCCAGCAGCTTAGTAGCGGACGTTACGCAGTATTTT.

This clonotype was detected ten times or more. The CDR3 here is CASSTGTSGSGEQFF. The CDR3, as DNA: TGTGCCAGCAGTACCGGGACTAGTGGGTCGGGGGAGCAGTTCTTC. This chain uses TRBV6-5 with TRBJ2-1, with 8 bases that match TRBD2. Germline CDR1 is MNHEY and CDR2 is SVGAGI. The CDR3 loop spans 15 amino acids. J gave up 10 bases and V 5 bases, and 13 bases lay outside the gene matches.

This clonotype was found many times. This chain connects TRBV12-3 or TRBV12-4 to TRBJ2-1; 7 bases agree with TRBD2. The CDR3 has 14 residues. The J segment lost 9 bases and the V segment lost 2 bases, leaving 7 bases of the junction unmatched. CDR3 nucleotide sequence: TGTGCCAGCAGTTTACGGACTAGTCGGGTTGAGCAGTTCTTC. This gives the protein CASSLRTSRVEQFF.

The chain has TRBV4-1 and TRBJ2-7, with TRBD1 as a possible D gene (5 bases). Looked up from germline, CDR1 is MGHRA and CDR2 is YSYEKL. The V gene lost 8 bases and the J gene lost 5 bases, with 10 bases spanning the gap. This CDR3 is 11 amino acids long. The CDR3 nucleotides are TGCGCCAGCCGTCAAGGGGACGAGCAGTACTTC. It encodes CASRQGDEQYF.

This clonotype has a count of ten or more. This chain links TRBV7-2 with TRBJ1-5; D not resolved. Germline V gene lookup returns CDR1 SGHTA and CDR2 FQGNSA. This CDR3 has 14 residues. Trimming stripped 5 bases from V and 3 bases from J, with 11 bases between. The CDR3 bases are TGTGCCAGCAGCCCCGAGCCCCTCAATCAGCCCCAGCATTTT. Amino acids: CASSPEPLNQPQHF.

The J gene is TRBJ2-6, the V gene TRBV20-1; 11 nucleotides align to TRBD1. CDR3 length: 16 residues. With 2 bases clipped from V and 3 bases from J, the junction kept 3 bases outside the gene matches. Germline V gives CDR1 DFQATT, CDR2 SNEGSKA (reference sequence). CDR3 sequence (DNA): TGCAGTGCTAGACGGACAGGGGGCGATGGGGCCAACGTCCTGACTTTC. Protein sequence: CSARRTGGDGANVLTF.

The chain is built from TRBV5-1 and TRBJ2-7, with TRBD1 as a possible D gene (6 bases). Trimming shortened V by 6 bases and J by 2 bases, and 15 bases separated the two germline ends. CDR1 is SGHRS and CDR2 is YFSETQ in the germline V gene. The CDR3 is made up of 14 amino acids. CDR3 nucleotides: TGCGCCAGCACCTCGGGACACGGAACCTACGAGCAGTACTTC. Protein: CASTSGHGTYEQYF.

This clonotype appeared many times. The chain couples TRBV4-3 to TRBJ1-4; D unresolved. V shed 2 bases and J shed 8 bases, with 15 bases lying between them. CDR3 size: 15 residues. Per germline, CDR1 LGHNA and CDR2 YSLEER. The chain's CDR3 is CASSQSPVEGEKLFF. The CDR3 nucleotides read TGCGCCAGCAGCCAATCTCCGGTGGAGGGCGAAAAACTGTTTTTT.

This clonotype was detected many times. The rearrangement links TRBV27 to TRBJ1-2; TRBD1 aligns across 7 bases. This CDR3 is 18 amino acids long. The germline gives CDR1 MNHEY, CDR2 SMNVEV (reference sequence). Losses at the gene ends were 7 bases for V and 1 base for J; bases not matched to a gene: 18. CDR3 amino acids: CASIATSQGLRYNYGYTF. DNA for the CDR3: TGTGCCAGCATCGCGACTTCACAGGGGCTCCGATATAACTATGGCTACACCTTC.

Ten or more counts support this clonotype. The rearrangement links TRBV3-1 to TRBJ1-6; D gene unclear. The V and J ends lost 1 base and 15 bases respectively, with 16 bases between them. Germline values: CDR1 LGHDT, CDR2 YNNKEL (reference sequence). CDR3 length: 14 amino acids. The CDR3 DNA reads as TGTGCCAGCAGCCAAGTTTCGATGGAATCCCTCCTCCACTTT. It encodes CASSQVSMESLLHF.

This chain connects TRBV3-1 to TRBJ1-5; D gene ambiguous. The CDR3 totals 13 residues. V was trimmed by 0 bases and J by 5 bases, leaving 5 bases between them. Germline V lookup: CDR1 LGHDT, CDR2 YNNKEL (reference sequence). The DNA of the CDR3 is TGTGCCAGCAGCCAAGATTTACATCAGCCCCAGCATTTT. It codes for CASSQDLHQPQHF.

This clonotype came up many times. V usage is TRBV3-1 and J usage is TRBJ1-6; 7 nucleotides match TRBD1. The CDR3 length is 17 residues. From germline, CDR1 is LGHDT and CDR2 YNNKEL (reference sequence). The V gene end was trimmed by 4 bases and the J gene end by 4 bases; junction bases not matched to a gene: 10. The DNA for the CDR3 is TGTGCCAGCAGCCCTGACAGGGCGCCGACGTATAATTCACCCCTCCACTTT. Translating it yields CASSPDRAPTYNSPLHF.

This clonotype was found many times. V is TRBV25-1 and J is TRBJ2-3, with D perhaps matching TRBD1 or TRBD2 (5 bases each). The CDR3 is 19 amino acids. V was shortened by 1 base and J by 2 bases, with 22 bases between the two germline ends. The germline CDR1 and CDR2 sequences are MGHDK and SYGVNS. Here the CDR3 reads CASSESKGTGPAATDTQYF. The CDR3 nucleotides read TGTGCCAGCAGTGAATCCAAGGGGACGGGGCCGGCGGCCACAGATACGCAGTATTTT.

V gene TRBV6-5 combines with J gene TRBJ2-6; no definite D call. CDR3 length: 16 residues. Deletions cut 0 bases from V and 0 bases from J, with 6 bases between. Germline V gene lookup returns CDR1 MNHEY and CDR2 SVGAGI. The CDR3 region has the DNA TGTGCCAGCAGTTACTCGAAGAGCTCTGGGGCCAACGTCCTGACTTTC. Amino acids: CASSYSKSSGANVLTF.

This clonotype came up many times. The rearrangement uses TRBV6-5 and TRBJ1-6; no clear D gene. Trimming removed 8 bases at V and 7 bases at J, with 15 bases between. This CDR3 has 14 residues. Germline V CDR1 and CDR2: MNHEY, SVGAGI. The CDR3 DNA is TGTGCCAGCGGAGGACGCAACATAAATTCACCCCTCCACTTT. Translated, it gives CASGGRNINSPLHF.

There are a few counts of this clonotype. V usage is TRBV21-1 and J usage is TRBJ2-7; TRBD1 reflects the table's D call only, with no check against the DNA. TRBV21-1 is a pseudogene locus. The CDR3 runs to 14 residues. The CDR3 region is CASSKDSGVDEQYF. The CDR3 coding sequence is TGTGCCAGCAGCAAGGACAGCGGGGTCGACGAGCAGTACTTC.

This clonotype came up many times. J is TRBJ1-2 and V is TRBV20-1, with unresolved D. Trimming took off 3 bases at V and 0 bases at J, with 8 bases between the two ends. Germline V gene data show CDR1 as DFQATT and CDR2 as SNEGSKA (reference sequence). The CDR3 is 13 residues long. The CDR3 spells CSASNPTNYGYTF. The CDR3 DNA is TGCAGTGCTAGTAACCCAACTAACTATGGCTACACCTTC.

The rearrangement uses TRBV20-1 and TRBJ1-3, with D possibly being TRBD1 (6 bases). The CDR3 extends over 13 amino acids. Germline assignment: CDR1 DFQATT and CDR2 SNEGSKA (reference sequence). Trimming took 6 bases from V and 2 from J, leaving 11 bases between them. The CDR3 reads CSAVTGTGNTIYF. The CDR3 nucleotides are TGCAGTGCGGTCACAGGGACTGGAAACACCATATATTTT.

This chain links TRBV11-2 with TRBJ1-1; D unresolved. V dropped 3 bases and J dropped 4 bases, with 15 bases sitting between them. The germline gives CDR1 SGHAT, CDR2 FQNNGV. The CDR3 extends over 15 amino acids. CDR3 amino acids: CASSFSPGIGTEAFF. CDR3 nucleotides: TGTGCCAGCAGCTTCAGTCCAGGAATAGGCACTGAAGCTTTCTTT. Supplemented by reference TRBV11-2 and TRBJ1-1, the full variable domain reads EAGVAQSPRYKIIEKRQSVAFWCNPISGHATLYWYQQILGQGPKLLIQFQNNGVVDDSQLPKDRFSAERLKGVDSTLKIQPAKLEDSAVYLCASSFSPGIGTEAFFGQGTRLTVV.

This clonotype was picked up many times. The junction does not match germline at one end; this may be a read error. The genes are TRBV6-2 or TRBV6-3 and TRBJ2-7; no firm D call. Germline CDR1 is MNHEY and CDR2 is SVGEGT. The CDR3 runs to 11 residues. The CDR3 loop reads CASSNSYEQYF. CDR3 bases: TGTGCCAGCAGTAACTCCTACGAGCAGTACTTC.

This chain uses TRBV14 with TRBJ2-7; 7 bases line up with TRBD1. CDR3 length: 17 residues. Trimming at V came to 0 bases and at J to 1 base, leaving 9 bases not matched to a gene. Germline CDR1 is SGHDN and CDR2 is FVKESK. The DNA of the CDR3 is TGTGCCAGCAGCCAAGACGCCGGGACAGACTTATCCTACGAGCAGTACTTC. This gives the protein CASSQDAGTDLSYEQYF. The whole variable domain, filled in from reference TRBV14 and TRBJ2-7, reads EAGVTQFPSHSVIEKGQTVTLRCDPISGHDNLYWYRRVMGKEIKFLLHFVKESKQDESGMPNNRFLAERTGGTYSTLKVQPAELEDSGVYFCASSQDAGTDLSYEQYFGPGTRLTVT.

This clonotype showed up just a few times. The chain carries TRBV6-6 and TRBJ1-2; 12 bases line up with TRBD1. This CDR3 has 16 amino acids. The germline V gene encodes CDR1 MNHNY and CDR2 SVGAGI (reference sequence). V was pared by 6 bases and J by 3 bases, with 8 bases of the junction left unmatched. The CDR3 DNA follows: TGTGCCAGCAGCCGGCGGGACAGGGGGCTTGACTATGGCTACACCTTC. Protein sequence: CASSRRDRGLDYGYTF.

This clonotype was seen at least ten times. The V call is TRBV20-1, the J call TRBJ1-1, with D uncertain. CDR3 size: 14 residues. From germline, CDR1 is DFQATT and CDR2 SNEGSKA (reference sequence). V was pared by 1 base and J by 1 base, with 10 bases between. In nucleotides, the CDR3 is TGCAGTGCTAGAGCCCCGACTTCGAACACTGAAGCTTTCTTT. Its translation: CSARAPTSNTEAFF.

The chain recombines TRBV6-5 with TRBJ2-4; 7 bases match TRBD1. Losses at the gene ends were 2 bases for V and 15 bases for J; bases not matched to a gene: 10. Germline loops: CDR1 MNHEY, CDR2 SVGAGI. The CDR3 extends over 13 amino acids. CDR3: CASSYGPDRVMYF. The DNA of the CDR3 is TGTGCCAGCAGTTACGGGCCCGACAGGGTGATGTACTTC.

The table lists this clonotype with many counts. The genes are TRBV28 and TRBJ2-7, with 8 bases identical to TRBD1. The CDR3 length is 14 residues. The trim removed 6 bases at V and 7 bases at J, leaving 11 bases unmatched. Per germline, CDR1 MDHEN and CDR2 SYDVKM. CDR3 protein: CASSLDRGGWEQYF. Here the CDR3 DNA reads TGTGCCAGCAGCCTCGACAGGGGTGGATGGGAGCAGTACTTC.